The clone carrying this T cell receptor (beta chain) was seen just once. Reverse transcription of about 0.45 to 1 ug RNA was performed with random hexamers. Multiplex immunoSEQ PCR targeted 54 Vbeta and 13 Jbeta TCR beta segments. TCRdb itself ran the immunoSEQ multiplex PCR reads through MiXCR, one entry per CDR3 protein. The sample lists roughly 150,000 distinct CDR3 sequences, approximately 96% occurring once. This entry comes from a study of CD8 T cells in Susac syndrome. Trimming shortened V by 4 bases and J by 5 bases, and 21 bases separated the two germline ends. The CDR3 covers 16 residues. Germline V gene sequence: CDR1 MDHEN, CDR2 SYDVKM.

The specimen was CD4+ T cells from PBMCs. This chain joins TRBV28 and TRBJ2-7, with a possible D match to TRBD2 (6 bases). The TCR sequence derives from a human donor with Susac syndrome. The CDR3, as DNA: TGTGCCAGCAGTTACCTCCCAGGGACTGTCGCCAACGAGCAGTACTTC. It is translated as CASSYLPGTVANEQYF.